The 32 T cell receptor beta chains below come from one sample, sequenced in a study of beta chain features in type 1 diabetes. Antigens for these TCRs are unknown. Overall study findings and caveats: Moderate but significant shortening of TCRB CDR3s was recorded in all four CD4+ subsets from Type 1 diabetes patients.

Expressed TCRB transcripts were sequenced because the isolated RNA had all been reverse transcribed beforehand. Assay: immunoSEQ multiplex PCR; the TCRdb copy retains only in-frame clones and omits some. The data contain around 690,000 clones, roughly an eighth of them seen just once; the ten biggest clones take up about 0.11%. The material sequenced was naive CD4+ T cells from blood. Source of these receptors: a man aged 25-45 years with type 1 diabetes.

This clone was picked up a small number of times. This chain uses TRBV7-3 with TRBJ1-3, with a tentative D call TRBD1 (5 bases). The CDR3 contains 16 residues. Germline CDR1 is SGHTA and CDR2 is FQGTGA. The V and J ends lost 4 bases and 1 base respectively, with 14 bases between them. CDR3 bases: TGTGCCAGCAGCTCCCCCGGGACCACATCTGGAAACACCATATATTTT. Its translation is CASSSPGTTSGNTIYF.

This clone has more than one count but fewer than ten. The rearrangement uses TRBV9 and TRBJ2-5; D gene unclear. Per the germline V gene, CDR1 is SGDLS and CDR2 is YYNGEE. The CDR3 length is 14 residues. The V end was cut by 4 bases, the J end by 5 bases, with 15 bases between. CDR3 amino acids: CASSPRNSRETQYF. DNA of the CDR3: TGTGCCAGCAGCCCCAGAAACTCCCGGGAGACCCAGTACTTC.

Comment on this clone: The same CDR3 is also encoded by other DNA sequences in this sample. V is TRBV25-1 and J is TRBJ1-3; a possible D gene is TRBD1 (5 bases). Trimming removed 1 base at V and 3 bases at J, with 7 bases between. CDR1 MGHDK and CDR2 SYGVNS come from the germline V gene. The CDR3 totals 14 residues. The CDR3 nucleotides read TGTGCCAGCAGTGAATGGGGGAGTGGAAACACCATATATTTT. It translates to CASSEWGSGNTIYF. Supplemented by reference TRBV25-1 and TRBJ1-3, the full variable domain reads EADIYQTPRYLVIGTGKKITLECSQTMGHDKMYWYQQDPGMELHLIHYSYGVNSTEKGDLSSESTVSRIRTEHFPLTLESARPSHTSQYLCASSEWGSGNTIYFGEGSWLTVV.

The rearrangement links TRBV29-1 to TRBJ1-6; 7 bases line up with TRBD1. V was clipped by 4 bases and J by 2 bases; unmatched bases: 2. Germline CDR1 SQVTM, CDR2 ANQGSEA. This CDR3 comprises 14 residues. The CDR3 DNA reads TGCAGCGTTGTGGGGACAGCCTATAATTCACCCCTCCACTTT. It is translated as CSVVGTAYNSPLHF.

This clone was seen a few times. This rearrangement joins TRBV28 to TRBJ1-2; D may be TRBD1 (5 bases). Germline V gene lookup returns CDR1 MDHEN and CDR2 SYDVKM. The CDR3 has 15 amino acids. Trimming took 7 bases from V and 4 from J, leaving 19 bases between them. For the CDR3, the DNA is TGTGCCAGCACCTCACAAACGGGAGGGGTCTATGGCTACACCTTC. Its translation: CASTSQTGGVYGYTF.

This clone was counted only a few times. The J gene is TRBJ2-5, the V gene TRBV29-1, with D unclear. The V gene lost 2 bases and the J gene lost 7 bases, with 14 bases spanning the gap. The CDR3 is made up of 13 amino acids. The germline gives CDR1 SQVTM, CDR2 ANQGSEA. The CDR3: CSVEKERFGTQYF. The CDR3 nucleotides read TGCAGCGTTGAAAAGGAGAGGTTCGGGACCCAGTACTTC.

This clone was counted only a few times. The V gene is TRBV7-9, the J gene TRBJ2-1; D remains ambiguous. Trimming removed 7 bases from V and 1 base from J, with 17 bases in between. This CDR3 region has 16 residues. Per germline, CDR1 SEHNR and CDR2 FQNEAQ (reference sequence). CDR3 residues: CASTEKGSSSYNEQFF. The CDR3 DNA follows: TGTGCCAGCACCGAAAAGGGCAGTTCATCCTACAATGAGCAGTTCTTC.

This clone appeared a few times. V is TRBV29-1 and J is TRBJ1-3; tentative D call: TRBD1 (5 bases). This CDR3 contains 14 residues. The V end was cut by 3 bases, the J end by 1 base, with 10 bases between. Germline CDR1 and CDR2: SQVTM and ANQGSEA. This CDR3 is CSVDPGTSGNTIYF. The CDR3 coding sequence is TGCAGCGTTGATCCGGGGACTTCTGGAAACACCATATATTTT.

This chain joins TRBV2 and TRBJ1-2, with a tentative D call TRBD1 (5 bases). Germline assignment: CDR1 SNHLY and CDR2 FYNNEI. The CDR3 covers 13 residues. The ends were cut back, 5 bases at V and 4 bases at J, with 11 bases in the middle. The CDR3: CASSRGRSYGYTF. CDR3 DNA: TGTGCCAGCAGTCGGGGACGGTCCTATGGCTACACCTTC.

The chain combines TRBV6-5 with TRBJ2-3; D might be TRBD1 (6 bases). Germline CDR1 and CDR2: MNHEY and SVGAGI. The V end lost 5 bases, the J end lost 2 bases, and 11 bases lay between the germline ends. The CDR3 totals 14 residues. This CDR3 reads CASSRGQYTDTQYF. The CDR3 DNA reads as TGTGCCAGCAGTCGCGGACAGTACACAGATACGCAGTATTTT.

This clone has ten or more counts. This chain joins TRBV18 and TRBJ1-4; D is undetermined. Trimming took 1 base from V and 5 from J, leaving 2 bases between them. Germline lookup yields CDR1 KGHSH and CDR2 LQKENI. The CDR3 totals 12 residues. The CDR3 loop reads CASSPRNEKLFF. The CDR3 DNA is TGTGCCAGCTCACCACGGAATGAAAAACTGTTTTTT.

The chain links TRBV2 to TRBJ2-3, with TRBD1 as a possible D gene (5 bases). The CDR3 length is 14 residues. V was pared by 7 bases and J by 3 bases, with 14 bases between. CDR1 is SNHLY and CDR2 is FYNNEI in the germline V gene. CDR3 sequence: CASNTGVPTDTQYF. The CDR3 DNA follows: TGTGCCAGCAATACAGGCGTACCGACAGATACGCAGTATTTT.

Regarding this clone: Within the sample, other DNA sequences also encode this same CDR3. The chain is built from TRBV6-5 and TRBJ2-7; 9 bases match TRBD1. Germline trimming cut 0 bases from V and 4 bases from J; bases unmatched to any gene: 4. Germline V gives CDR1 MNHEY, CDR2 SVGAGI. The CDR3 extends over 15 amino acids. The CDR3 DNA reads as TGTGCCAGCAGTTACTCAAACAGGGGGCTGTACGAGCAGTACTTC. Translating gives CASSYSNRGLYEQYF.

CDR3 region: CASSREGGTDPEQFF. CDR3 nucleotides: TGCGCCAGCAGCCGGGAGGGGGGGACAGATCCTGAGCAGTTCTTC. The J gene is TRBJ2-1, the V gene TRBV4-1; tentatively, D is TRBD1 or TRBD2 (7 bases each). The CDR3 is 15 residues long. Per the germline V gene, CDR1 is MGHRA and CDR2 is YSYEKL. The V and J ends lost 4 bases and 9 bases respectively, with 19 bases between them.

This rearrangement joins TRBV11-2 to TRBJ1-4, with D uncertain. The CDR3 runs 14 residues. Trimming stripped 5 bases from V and 8 bases from J, with 15 bases between. Germline V gives CDR1 SGHAT, CDR2 FQNNGV. The CDR3 loop is CASSDQLRGEKLFF. The DNA of the CDR3 is TGTGCCAGCAGCGATCAGTTGCGCGGGGAAAAACTGTTTTTT.

The genes are TRBV14 and TRBJ2-5; 13 positions agree with TRBD2. The length of the CDR3 is 15 residues. Germline assignment: CDR1 SGHDN and CDR2 FVKESK. Trimming removed 4 bases from V and 5 bases from J; junction bases left unmatched: 4. DNA of the CDR3: TGTGCCAGCAGCCCACGACTAGCGGGGGGTGAGACCCAGTACTTC. Its translation is CASSPRLAGGETQYF. The complete variable domain, with remaining parts taken from reference TRBV14 and TRBJ2-5, reads EAGVTQFPSHSVIEKGQTVTLRCDPISGHDNLYWYRRVMGKEIKFLLHFVKESKQDESGMPNNRFLAERTGGTYSTLKVQPAELEDSGVYFCASSPRLAGGETQYFGPGTRLLVL.

V gene TRBV9 combines with J gene TRBJ2-1, with D possibly being TRBD1 (5 bases). Germline CDR1 reads SGDLS; CDR2 reads YYNGEE. The CDR3 loop spans 16 amino acids. Trimming removed 0 bases at V and 11 bases at J, with 21 bases between. This CDR3 is CASSVGVTVSTFQQFF. CDR3 DNA sequence: TGTGCCAGCAGCGTAGGAGTGACAGTTTCTACCTTCCAGCAGTTCTTC.

In its sample, this clone was seen a few times. V gene TRBV7-9 combines with J gene TRBJ2-7; D might be TRBD1 (6 bases). Deletions cut 0 bases from V and 0 bases from J, with 12 bases between. Germline CDR1 and CDR2: SEHNR and FQNEAQ (reference sequence). The CDR3 is 16 amino acids. CDR3 in amino acids: CASSLARGQSSYEQYF. CDR3 coding DNA: TGTGCCAGCAGCTTAGCGCGAGGACAGAGCTCCTACGAGCAGTACTTC.

V and J are TRBV5-1 and TRBJ2-6; D unclear. Germline V gives CDR1 SGHRS, CDR2 YFSETQ. The CDR3 runs 14 residues. V was trimmed by 0 bases and J by 2 bases, leaving 3 bases between them. The DNA for the CDR3 is TGCGCCAGCAGCTTGGGACCTGGGGCCAACGTCCTGACTTTC. This gives the protein CASSLGPGANVLTF. The full variable domain, rest sourced from reference TRBV5-1 and TRBJ2-6, is KAGVTQTPRYLIKTRGQQVTLSCSPISGHRSVSWYQQTPGQGLQFLFEYFSETQRNKGNFPGRFSGRQFSNSRSEMNVSTLELGDSALYLCASSLGPGANVLTFGAGSRLTVL.

There are a few counts of this clone. The chain has TRBV7-9 and TRBJ1-4; D gene unclear. Germline CDR1 SEHNR, CDR2 FQNEAQ (reference sequence). V lost 0 bases and J 7 bases, leaving 9 bases between the germline ends. This CDR3 has 14 residues. This chain's CDR3 is CASSLASRREKLFF. The CDR3 DNA follows: TGTGCCAGCAGCTTAGCGAGCAGGCGTGAAAAACTGTTTTTT.

Only a few counts were recorded for this clone. The rearrangement links TRBV6-5 to TRBJ1-1; a weak D match, TRBD1 (5 bases). The CDR3 runs to 15 residues. Trimming removed 0 bases at V and 2 bases at J, with 10 bases between. From germline, CDR1 is MNHEY and CDR2 SVGAGI. The CDR3 is CASSYSSQGNTEAFF. As DNA, the CDR3 is TGTGCCAGCAGTTACTCGAGTCAGGGTAACACTGAAGCTTTCTTT.

This clone was counted a few times. The chain employs TRBV9 and TRBJ2-1; 7 bases map to TRBD1. The CDR3 has 15 amino acids. Germline V CDR1 and CDR2: SGDLS, YYNGEE. V shed 7 bases and J 7 bases; nucleotides not matched to a gene: 14. The CDR3 DNA sequence: TGTGCCAGCGCGAAGGGGGCCGCCCTGGAAAATGAGCAGTTCTTC. Its translation: CASAKGAALENEQFF.

This clone came up a few times. The chain joins TRBV10-3 to TRBJ1-6, with 7 bases fitting TRBD1. The CDR3 runs to 15 residues. The germline V gene encodes CDR1 ENHRY and CDR2 SYGVKD. The junction had 7 bases not matched to a gene; V was cut back by 4 bases and J by 7 bases. DNA for the CDR3: TGTGCCATCAGTGGCGCCCGGGACAGCAATTCACCCCTCCACTTT. It specifies CAISGARDSNSPLHF.

This clone came up a few times. V is TRBV5-4 and J is TRBJ1-1; tentative D call: TRBD1 (5 bases). Per germline, CDR1 SGHNT and CDR2 YYREEE (reference sequence). The V gene lost 3 bases and the J gene lost 2 bases, with 11 bases spanning the gap. The CDR3 covers 14 residues. The CDR3 protein is CASSSRDFNTEAFF. DNA of the CDR3: TGTGCCAGCAGCTCCAGGGATTTTAACACTGAAGCTTTCTTT.

This clone was picked up a small number of times. This rearrangement joins TRBV7-2 to TRBJ2-7; TRBD2 matches at 8 bases. Germline values: CDR1 SGHTA, CDR2 FQGNSA. V shed 4 bases, J shed 2 bases, and the junction held 1 base outside the gene matches. This CDR3 is built from 13 residues. This CDR3 reads CASSSGLAYEQYF. CDR3 nucleotides: TGTGCCAGCAGCTCGGGACTAGCCTACGAGCAGTACTTC. Supplemented by reference TRBV7-2 and TRBJ2-7, the full variable domain reads GAGVSQSPSNKVTEKGKDVELRCDPISGHTALYWYRQSLGQGLEFLIYFQGNSAPDKSGLPSDRFSAERTGGSVSTLTIQRTQQEDSAVYLCASSSGLAYEQYFGPGTRLTVT.

The V gene is TRBV27, the J gene TRBJ1-2, with a tentative D call TRBD1 (5 bases). The germline V gene has CDR1 MNHEY and CDR2 SMNVEV (reference sequence). This CDR3 region has 17 residues. The germline V and J ends were trimmed by 10 bases and 4 bases, with 28 bases remaining between them. Here the CDR3 reads CATKAWGVLELAYGYTF. The CDR3 DNA reads as TGTGCCACCAAAGCATGGGGGGTACTCGAGTTAGCCTATGGCTACACCTTC.

This clone was seen more than once but under ten times. The rearrangement joins TRBV5-1 to TRBJ1-2, with 9 bases identical to TRBD1. V dropped 0 bases and J dropped 8; count of bases not matched to a gene: 11. This CDR3 contains 16 residues. From germline, CDR1 is SGHRS and CDR2 YFSETQ. As DNA, the CDR3 is TGCGCCAGCAGCTTGGCTGGAGACAGGGGGAAGATGGGCTACACCTTC. Amino acids: CASSLAGDRGKMGYTF. The complete variable domain, with remaining parts taken from reference TRBV5-1 and TRBJ1-2, reads KAGVTQTPRYLIKTRGQQVTLSCSPISGHRSVSWYQQTPGQGLQFLFEYFSETQRNKGNFPGRFSGRQFSNSRSEMNVSTLELGDSALYLCASSLAGDRGKMGYTFGSGTRLTVV.

The CDR3 DNA reads TGTGCCAGCTCACTCTCCCAAGGGGGAGCCAAAAACATTCAGTACTTC. It is translated as CASSLSQGGAKNIQYF. The gene calls are TRBV18 and TRBJ2-4; tentative D call: TRBD1 (6 bases). With 4 bases removed from V and 0 bases from J, the gap between germline ends came to 13 bases. The CDR3 has 16 residues. Germline V gene data show CDR1 as KGHSH and CDR2 as LQKENI. The full variable domain, rest sourced from reference TRBV18 and TRBJ2-4, is NAGVMQNPRHLVRRRGQEARLRCSPMKGHSHVYWYRQLPEEGLKFMVYLQKENIIDESGMPKERFSAEFPKEGPSILRIQQVVRGDSAAYFCASSLSQGGAKNIQYFGAGTRLSVL.

This clone was observed a few times. The V gene is TRBV7-2, the J gene TRBJ1-3, with D tentatively TRBD1 (5 bases). Trimming took 5 bases from V and 4 from J, leaving 15 bases between them. Germline V gene data show CDR1 as SGHTA and CDR2 as FQGNSA. This CDR3 has 15 amino acids. The CDR3, as DNA: TGTGCCAGCAGCCGAGGCGGAGGGGCGGGAAACACCATATATTTT. Translated: CASSRGGGAGNTIYF.

V usage is TRBV25-1 and J usage is TRBJ2-3; D may correspond to TRBD1 or TRBD2 (6 bases each). CDR1 is MGHDK, CDR2 SYGVNS, per germline. This CDR3 is built from 15 residues. Trimming removed 3 bases from V and 3 bases from J, with 13 bases in between. The CDR3 nucleotides are TGTGCCAGCAGTGAGCCCCAGGGGAGGACAGATACGCAGTATTTT. It encodes CASSEPQGRTDTQYF.

On this clone itself: This CDR3 is also generated by other DNA sequences in the sample. The V call is TRBV7-9, the J call TRBJ1-2; possible D gene TRBD1, 5 bases. There are 13 residues in the CDR3. The germline V gene encodes CDR1 SEHNR and CDR2 FQNEAQ (reference sequence). V gave up 0 bases and J gave up 6 bases, with 8 bases separating them. The chain's CDR3 is CASSLAQGDGYTF. In DNA, the CDR3 is TGTGCCAGCAGCTTAGCGCAGGGAGATGGCTACACCTTC.

This rearrangement joins TRBV19 to TRBJ1-2, with 9 positions matching TRBD1. The CDR3 covers 13 residues. Germline V gene lookup returns CDR1 LNHDA and CDR2 SQIVND (reference sequence). The V segment lost 9 bases and the J segment 7 bases; nucleotides outside the gene matches: 9. The CDR3 region is CASQEGTGLGYTF. CDR3 in DNA: TGTGCCAGCCAAGAAGGGACAGGGCTTGGCTACACCTTC.